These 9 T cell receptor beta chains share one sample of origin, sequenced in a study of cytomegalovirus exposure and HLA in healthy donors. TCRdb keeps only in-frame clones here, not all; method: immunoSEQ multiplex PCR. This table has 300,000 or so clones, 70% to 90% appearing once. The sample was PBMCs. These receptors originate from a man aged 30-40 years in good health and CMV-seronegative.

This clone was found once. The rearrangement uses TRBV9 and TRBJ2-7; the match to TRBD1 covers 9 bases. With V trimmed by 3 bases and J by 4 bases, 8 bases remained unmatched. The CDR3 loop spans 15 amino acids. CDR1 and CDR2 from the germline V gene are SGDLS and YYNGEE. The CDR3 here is CASSAYTGGGYEQYF. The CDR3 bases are TGTGCCAGCAGCGCGTATACAGGGGGCGGGTACGAGCAGTACTTC.

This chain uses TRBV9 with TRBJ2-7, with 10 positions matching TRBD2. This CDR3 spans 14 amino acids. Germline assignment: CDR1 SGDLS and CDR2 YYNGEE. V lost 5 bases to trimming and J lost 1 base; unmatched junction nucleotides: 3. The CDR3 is CASSTSGDSYEQYF. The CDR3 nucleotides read TGTGCCAGCAGTACTAGCGGGGATTCCTACGAGCAGTACTTC.

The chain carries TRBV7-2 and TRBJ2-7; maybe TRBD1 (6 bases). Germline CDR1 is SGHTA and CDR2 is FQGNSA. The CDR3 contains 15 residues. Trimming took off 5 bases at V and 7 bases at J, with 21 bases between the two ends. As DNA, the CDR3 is TGTGCCAGCAGCACAACACCCACAGGGAAGGATGAGCAGTACTTC. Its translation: CASSTTPTGKDEQYF. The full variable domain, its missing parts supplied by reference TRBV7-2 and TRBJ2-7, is GAGVSQSPSNKVTEKGKDVELRCDPISGHTALYWYRQSLGQGLEFLIYFQGNSAPDKSGLPSDRFSAERTGGSVSTLTIQRTQQEDSAVYLCASSTTPTGKDEQYFGPGTRLTVT.

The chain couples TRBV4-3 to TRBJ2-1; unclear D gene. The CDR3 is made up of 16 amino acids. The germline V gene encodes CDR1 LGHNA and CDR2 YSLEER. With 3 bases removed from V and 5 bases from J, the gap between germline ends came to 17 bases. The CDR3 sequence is CASSQRLIPVDNEQFF. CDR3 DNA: TGCGCCAGCAGCCAGAGACTGATCCCTGTCGACAATGAGCAGTTCTTC.

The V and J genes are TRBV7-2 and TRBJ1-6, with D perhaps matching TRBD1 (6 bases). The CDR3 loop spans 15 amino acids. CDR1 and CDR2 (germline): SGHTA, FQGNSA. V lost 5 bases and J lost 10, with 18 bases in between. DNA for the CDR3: TGTGCCAGCAGCCGGCGGGCTGGGGGCGAATCACCCCTCCACTTT. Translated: CASSRRAGGESPLHF.

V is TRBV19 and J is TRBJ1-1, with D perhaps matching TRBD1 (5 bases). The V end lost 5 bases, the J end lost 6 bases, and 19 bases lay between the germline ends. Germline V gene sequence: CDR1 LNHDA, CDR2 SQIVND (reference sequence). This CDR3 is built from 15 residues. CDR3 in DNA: TGTGCCAGTAGTCCCCCAGCAGGGTTTGGGGCTGAAGCTTTCTTT. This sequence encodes CASSPPAGFGAEAFF.

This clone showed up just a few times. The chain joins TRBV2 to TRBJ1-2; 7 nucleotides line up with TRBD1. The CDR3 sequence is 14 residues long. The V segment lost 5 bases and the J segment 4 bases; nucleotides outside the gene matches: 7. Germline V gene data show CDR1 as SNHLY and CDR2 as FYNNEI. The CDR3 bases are TGTGCCAGCAGTCACAGGGGACAGTCCTATGGCTACACCTTC. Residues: CASSHRGQSYGYTF.

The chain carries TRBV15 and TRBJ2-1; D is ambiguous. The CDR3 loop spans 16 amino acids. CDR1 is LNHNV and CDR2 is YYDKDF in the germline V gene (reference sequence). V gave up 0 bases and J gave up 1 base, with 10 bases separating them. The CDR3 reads CATSRDYGASYNEQFF. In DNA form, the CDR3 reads TGTGCCACCAGCAGAGATTACGGTGCTTCCTACAATGAGCAGTTCTTC.

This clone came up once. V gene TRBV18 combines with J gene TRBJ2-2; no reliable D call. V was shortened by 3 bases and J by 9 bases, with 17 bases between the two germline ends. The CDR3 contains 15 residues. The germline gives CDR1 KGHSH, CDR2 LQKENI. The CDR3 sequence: CASSPLSQTFRELFF. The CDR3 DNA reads TGTGCCAGCTCACCCCTAAGTCAGACTTTCCGGGAGCTGTTTTTT.